Presented here are 8 T cell receptor beta chains from one specimen sequenced in a study of T cells in Graves' hyperthyroidism and ophthalmopathy. Amplification yielded TCR beta CDR3 regions, with RNA transcripts as the source. The primer set for the first-round RT-PCR of the TCR CDR3 was HTBI. TCRdb processed the multiplex PCR reads anew with MiXCR; each CDR3 protein has one entry. The sample records a few hundred thousand distinct CDR3 sequences, around 15% being singletons. The sequencing input was blood. The receptor set was obtained from a middle-aged woman with Graves' ophthalmopathy.

The chain couples TRBV3-1 to TRBJ2-3; D is ambiguous. The CDR3 runs to 15 residues. V was trimmed by 0 bases and J by 0 bases, leaving 7 bases between them. Germline CDR1 is LGHDT and CDR2 is YNNKEL (reference sequence). DNA for the CDR3: TGTGCCAGCAGCCAAGATAGGTGGAGCACAGATACGCAGTATTTT. It translates to CASSQDRWSTDTQYF.

This clonotype was picked up many times. The chain joins TRBV27 to TRBJ1-1, with 7 nucleotides matching TRBD1. CDR3 size: 16 residues. The V and J ends lost 1 base and 5 bases, in that order; junction bases with no gene match: 10. CDR1 is MNHEY and CDR2 is SMNVEV in the germline V gene (reference sequence). CDR3 residues: CASSLYWTGGGTEAFF. DNA of the CDR3: TGTGCCAGCAGTTTATACTGGACAGGTGGGGGGACTGAAGCTTTCTTT.

The chain employs TRBV11-2 and TRBJ2-5; 8 nucleotides align to TRBD2. This CDR3 spans 16 amino acids. Germline V CDR1 and CDR2: SGHAT, FQNNGV. Trimming took 6 bases from V and 2 from J; bases not matched to a gene: 11. In DNA, the CDR3 is TGTGCCAGCAGTTCCCACCGCGCTAGCGGGCAAGAGACCCAGTACTTC. Translated, it gives CASSSHRASGQETQYF.

This clonotype has ten or more counts. The V call is TRBV7-2, the J call TRBJ2-1, with D uncertain. CDR1 and CDR2 (germline): SGHTA, FQGNSA. The CDR3 runs 13 residues. V lost 8 bases and J lost 6, with 14 bases in between. CDR3 protein: CASRRDNRNEQFF. The CDR3 nucleotides read TGTGCCAGCCGCCGAGACAATCGCAATGAGCAGTTCTTC.

The rearrangement uses TRBV7-9 and TRBJ2-3, with no clear D. V was clipped by 2 bases and J by 5 bases, with 8 bases between them. Looked up from germline, CDR1 is SEHNR and CDR2 is FQNEAQ (reference sequence). The CDR3 extends over 13 amino acids. For the CDR3, the DNA is TGTGCCAGCAGCTTAAATAGTGGAGATACGCAGTATTTT. Protein product: CASSLNSGDTQYF. The full variable domain, with the rest looked up from reference TRBV7-9 and TRBJ2-3, is DTGVSQNPRHKITKRGQNVTFRCDPISEHNRLYWYRQTLGQGPEFLTYFQNEAQLEKSRLLSDRFSAERPKGSFSTLEIQRTEQGDSAMYLCASSLNSGDTQYFGPGTRLTVL.

The table lists this clonotype with many counts. The J gene is TRBJ2-5, the V gene TRBV5-1; 7 bases are a match to TRBD1. The CDR3 is 15 amino acids. Germline CDR1 is SGHRS and CDR2 is YFSETQ. V lost 5 bases and J lost 2; bases outside the gene matches: 9. This CDR3 reads CASRPSAGGQETQYF. DNA for the CDR3: TGCGCCAGCAGACCCTCGGCAGGGGGACAAGAGACCCAGTACTTC.

This clonotype came up many times. The CDR3 protein is CASRPIGGYGYTF. In DNA form, the CDR3 reads TGTGCCAGCAGGCCAATTGGGGGCTATGGCTACACCTTC. The chain has TRBV6-1 and TRBJ1-2, with D possibly matching TRBD1 (5 bases). CDR1 is MNHNS and CDR2 is SASEGT in the germline V gene. With 6 bases removed from V and 4 bases from J, the gap between germline ends came to 12 bases. The CDR3 totals 13 residues.

The genes are TRBV6-2 or TRBV6-3 and TRBJ2-2; D is possibly TRBD1 (5 bases). V lost 6 bases and J 1 base, leaving 18 bases between the germline ends. Germline assignment: CDR1 MNHEY and CDR2 SVGEGT. The CDR3 covers 17 residues. The CDR3 region is CASSRAPREKNTGELFF. CDR3 sequence (DNA): TGTGCCAGCAGCAGGGCCCCACGTGAGAAGAACACCGGGGAGCTGTTTTTT.